This entry lists 26 T cell receptor beta chains sequenced from one sample in a study of cytomegalovirus exposure and HLA in healthy donors. The PCR ran on 60 Vbeta and 13 Jbeta primers. The table came from immunoSEQ multiplex PCR; TCRdb's copy has only in-frame clones and leaves some out. The sample lists some 180,000 clones, roughly 85% occurring once. The sequenced sample was PBMCs. Receptor source: a woman between 18 and 30 years old in good health and CMV-seronegative.

The rearrangement uses TRBV21-1 and TRBJ1-1. TRBV21-1 is classified as a pseudogene. The length of the CDR3 is 13 residues. CDR3 sequence: CATMREGKTEAFF. In DNA, the CDR3 is TGTGCCACCATGAGGGAGGGAAAAACTGAAGCTTTCTTT.

The V and J genes are TRBV4-2 and TRBJ2-3; 9 nucleotides match TRBD2. With 2 bases clipped from V and 4 bases from J, the junction kept 10 bases outside the gene matches. This CDR3 has 17 residues. CDR1 LGHNA and CDR2 YNFKEQ come from the germline V gene. This CDR3 reads CASSQQGGRAGSDTQYF. In DNA, the CDR3 is TGTGCCAGCAGCCAACAAGGCGGGAGGGCCGGTTCAGATACGCAGTATTTT.

CDR3 nucleotide sequence: TGTGCCAGCAGCCAATCGGGCGAGCAGTACTTC. The encoded protein is CASSQSGEQYF. This chain connects TRBV11-2 to TRBJ2-7; D unclear. V was pared by 5 bases and J by 6 bases, with 8 bases between. CDR1 SGHAT and CDR2 FQNNGV come from the germline V gene. CDR3 size: 11 residues.

CDR3 sequence: CASSLFRGGSYNEQFF. CDR3 bases: TGTGCCAGCAGCTTATTTCGGGGGGGGTCCTACAATGAGCAGTTCTTC. The chain employs TRBV11-2 and TRBJ2-1; 8 bases match TRBD2. Germline loops: CDR1 SGHAT, CDR2 FQNNGV. The CDR3 consists of 16 residues. The junction had 4 bases not matched to a gene; V was cut back by 2 bases and J by 1 base.

The rearrangement joins TRBV5-6 to TRBJ2-5; 11 bases fit TRBD2. The germline V gene has CDR1 SGHDT and CDR2 YYEEEE. This CDR3 contains 17 residues. Germline trimming cut 0 bases from V and 1 base from J; bases unmatched to any gene: 5. For the CDR3, the DNA is TGTGCCAGCAGCTTGGCAGGTCTAGCGGGGGGCCAAGAGACCCAGTACTTC. Translation gives CASSLAGLAGGQETQYF.

In this sample, this clone turned up a few times. The gene calls are TRBV5-5 and TRBJ2-1; D remains unclear. Germline CDR1 is SGHKS and CDR2 is YYEKEE (reference sequence). The V gene lost 0 bases and the J gene lost 0 bases, with 7 bases spanning the gap. The CDR3 totals 15 residues. The chain's CDR3 is CASSLGVSSYNEQFF. DNA of the CDR3: TGTGCCAGCAGCTTGGGCGTAAGCTCCTACAATGAGCAGTTCTTC.

The V call is TRBV7-2, the J call TRBJ1-1, with TRBD1 matching over 8 bases. The CDR3 consists of 15 residues. CDR1 is SGHTA and CDR2 is FQGNSA in the germline V gene. V trimming: 2 bases; J trimming: 3 bases; junction bases outside the gene matches: 5. The CDR3 loop is CASSLQGAKDTEAFF. The CDR3 DNA reads TGTGCCAGCAGCTTACAGGGGGCGAAGGACACTGAAGCTTTCTTT.

The chain employs TRBV19 and TRBJ2-1, with 14 bases fitting TRBD2. Germline CDR1 is LNHDA and CDR2 is SQIVND (reference sequence). V gave up 5 bases and J gave up 7 bases; unmatched junction bases: 16. CDR3 length: 19 residues. DNA of the CDR3: TGTGCCAGTAGTCCTGACGGGAACAGGGGACTAGCGGGAGCAAATGAGCAGTTCTTC. As protein: CASSPDGNRGLAGANEQFF.

The J gene is TRBJ1-6, the V gene TRBV5-4; 7 bases align to TRBD1. Per the germline V gene, CDR1 is SGHNT and CDR2 is YYREEE (reference sequence). The CDR3 is 15 amino acids. Germline trimming cut 4 bases from V and 6 bases from J; bases unmatched to any gene: 7. CDR3 sequence (DNA): TGTGCCAGCAGCCGAGGGGGCTTAAGTAATTCACCCCTCCACTTT. This codes for CASSRGGLSNSPLHF.

The J gene is TRBJ2-3, the V gene TRBV10-3; possibly TRBD2 for D (6 bases). The CDR3 length is 16 residues. V dropped 4 bases and J dropped 0 bases, with 14 bases sitting between them. Germline-derived CDR1 and CDR2 are ENHRY and SYGVKD. CDR3 coding DNA: TGTGCCATCAGTGGCGAAAGCGGGCCTAGCACAGATACGCAGTATTTT. It codes for CAISGESGPSTDTQYF.

This clone was found once. The rearrangement uses TRBV5-8 and TRBJ2-5; 8 bases agree with TRBD1. The length of the CDR3 is 14 residues. Per the germline V gene, CDR1 is SGHTS and CDR2 is YDEGEE. The J segment lost 1 base and the V segment lost 4 bases, leaving 3 bases of the junction unmatched. This CDR3 is CASSPTGGQETQYF. CDR3 bases: TGTGCCAGCAGCCCAACAGGGGGCCAAGAGACCCAGTACTTC.

The sample holds a few counts of this clone. The rearrangement uses TRBV6-6 and TRBJ1-1; 7 nucleotides match TRBD1. The germline CDR1 and CDR2 sequences are MNHNY and SVGAGI (reference sequence). The V segment lost 10 bases and the J segment 5 bases; nucleotides outside the gene matches: 13. The CDR3 runs 14 residues. In DNA form, the CDR3 reads TGTGCCATAAAAGGGAGACAGGGTAGGACTGAAGCTTTCTTT. This sequence encodes CAIKGRQGRTEAFF.

This rearrangement joins TRBV28 to TRBJ1-4; D ambiguous. The CDR3 consists of 16 residues. Trimming stripped 2 bases from V and 0 bases from J, with 10 bases between. Germline values: CDR1 MDHEN, CDR2 SYDVKM. Here the CDR3 DNA reads TGTGCCAGCAGTTTAATTTCCGGGGCAACTAATGAAAAACTGTTTTTT. This encodes CASSLISGATNEKLFF.

The chain has TRBV29-1 and TRBJ2-7, with D maybe TRBD2 (6 bases). This CDR3 spans 11 amino acids. V lost 7 bases and J 2 bases, leaving 9 bases between the germline ends. Germline V gene data show CDR1 as SQVTM and CDR2 as ANQGSEA. CDR3 region: CSGGNTYEQYF. The DNA for the CDR3 is TGCAGCGGCGGGAATACCTACGAGCAGTACTTC.

V usage is TRBV11-2 and J usage is TRBJ2-1, with 10 bases aligning to TRBD2. J gave up 7 bases and V 6 bases, and 9 bases lay outside the gene matches. Looked up from germline, CDR1 is SGHAT and CDR2 is FQNNGV. This CDR3 has 15 amino acids. Written as DNA, the CDR3 is TGTGCCAGCAGTGCAGCGGGAGGGCCGGGGAATGAGCAGTTCTTC. Translated, it gives CASSAAGGPGNEQFF.

The V call is TRBV4-1, the J call TRBJ2-2, with D perhaps matching TRBD2 (6 bases). CDR1 is MGHRA, CDR2 YSYEKL, per germline. CDR3 size: 16 residues. V was trimmed by 6 bases and J by 2 bases, leaving 16 bases between them. The CDR3 DNA is TGCGCCAGCAGTCCCTGGCGGGGACCTAACACCGGGGAGCTGTTTTTT. Translated: CASSPWRGPNTGELFF.

The chain couples TRBV7-6 to TRBJ2-3, with 10 bases that match TRBD2. There are 16 residues in the CDR3. CDR1 and CDR2 from the germline V gene are SGHVS and FNYEAQ. Trimming took 4 bases from V and 3 from J; bases not matched to a gene: 7. The CDR3 DNA reads as TGTGCCAGCAGCTCAGATAATAGCGGGGGGACAGATACGCAGTATTTT. Amino acid sequence: CASSSDNSGGTDTQYF.

Only a few counts were recorded for this clone. The chain couples TRBV6-5 to TRBJ1-4; D unresolved. Looked up from germline, CDR1 is MNHEY and CDR2 is SVGAGI. This CDR3 has 15 amino acids. The V end lost 0 bases, the J end lost 7 bases, and 12 bases lay between the germline ends. Here the CDR3 reads CASSYSSSAPEKLFF. In DNA form, the CDR3 reads TGTGCCAGCAGTTACTCATCGTCAGCGCCTGAAAAACTGTTTTTT.

V usage is TRBV4-2 and J usage is TRBJ2-7; the D gene is possibly TRBD2 (6 bases). Trimming left V 2 bases short and J 0 bases short, with 11 bases between. The length of the CDR3 is 15 residues. The V gene's germline CDR1 is LGHNA and CDR2 YNFKEQ. CDR3 loop: CASSQWTTSSYEQYF. The CDR3 nucleotides read TGTGCCAGCAGCCAATGGACTACCTCCTCCTACGAGCAGTACTTC.

V usage is TRBV5-1 and J usage is TRBJ1-1, with no clear D. V lost 0 bases and J 0 bases, leaving 12 bases between the germline ends. Germline assignment: CDR1 SGHRS and CDR2 YFSETQ. The CDR3 sequence is 16 residues long. The CDR3 loop is CASSLGTADMNTEAFF. The CDR3 bases are TGCGCCAGCAGCTTGGGCACCGCAGACATGAACACTGAAGCTTTCTTT. The whole variable domain, remainder taken from reference TRBV5-1 and TRBJ1-1, is KAGVTQTPRYLIKTRGQQVTLSCSPISGHRSVSWYQQTPGQGLQFLFEYFSETQRNKGNFPGRFSGRQFSNSRSEMNVSTLELGDSALYLCASSLGTADMNTEAFFGQGTRLTVV.

The V call is TRBV7-6, the J call TRBJ2-1; 7 bases match TRBD2. This CDR3 contains 17 residues. Germline V gene data show CDR1 as SGHVS and CDR2 as FNYEAQ. J gave up 0 bases and V 6 bases, and 11 bases lay outside the gene matches. The CDR3 DNA is TGTGCCAGCAGTTCACCCCAGCGGGGAAGCTCCTACAATGAGCAGTTCTTC. This codes for CASSSPQRGSSYNEQFF. Using reference TRBV7-6 and TRBJ2-1 for the parts outside the CDR3, the full variable domain is GAGVSQSPRYKVTKRGQDVALRCDPISGHVSLYWYRQALGQGPEFLTYFNYEAQQDKSGLPNDRFSAERPEGSISTLTIQRTEQRDSAMYRCASSSPQRGSSYNEQFFGPGTRLTVL.

The chain links TRBV28 to TRBJ1-1, with D tentatively TRBD1 (6 bases). Trimming stripped 5 bases from V and 2 bases from J, with 15 bases between. Per germline, CDR1 MDHEN and CDR2 SYDVKM. The CDR3 sequence is 15 residues long. The DNA of the CDR3 is TGTGCCAGCAGTCGGGGGGACAATAGAAACACTGAAGCTTTCTTT. Its translation is CASSRGDNRNTEAFF.

The V and J genes are TRBV7-6 and TRBJ2-5; D is uncertain. V was clipped by 1 base and J by 4 bases, with 7 bases between them. Germline CDR1 is SGHVS and CDR2 is FNYEAQ. This CDR3 region has 13 residues. CDR3 region: CASSLGGRETQYF. CDR3 in DNA: TGTGCCAGCAGCTTAGGTGGCCGAGAGACCCAGTACTTC.

The chain uses TRBV7-2 and TRBJ2-1, with 10 bases matching TRBD2. The CDR3 has 18 residues. The trim removed 5 bases at V and 4 bases at J, leaving 14 bases unmatched. The V gene's germline CDR1 is SGHTA and CDR2 FQGNSA. CDR3 sequence (DNA): TGTGCCAGCAGCCCCCGTCTAGCGGGAGCTTCGGGATACAATGAGCAGTTCTTC. This codes for CASSPRLAGASGYNEQFF.

The CDR3, as DNA: TGTGCCAGCAGCGGTAGCGGGAGGGCCATGGATACGCAGTATTTT. Translating it yields CASSGSGRAMDTQYF. The rearrangement uses TRBV9 and TRBJ2-3, with 11 bases fitting TRBD2. Germline CDR1 is SGDLS and CDR2 is YYNGEE. This CDR3 is built from 15 residues. V lost 3 bases and J lost 6; bases outside the gene matches: 6.

The gene calls are TRBV5-6 and TRBJ1-3; D is uncertain. Germline lookup yields CDR1 SGHDT and CDR2 YYEEEE. The germline V and J ends were trimmed by 0 bases and 4 bases, with 11 bases remaining between them. This CDR3 comprises 15 residues. The CDR3 region has the DNA TGTGCCAGCAGCTTGGGTGCGAGTTCAGGAAACACCATATATTTT. Translating it yields CASSLGASSGNTIYF.